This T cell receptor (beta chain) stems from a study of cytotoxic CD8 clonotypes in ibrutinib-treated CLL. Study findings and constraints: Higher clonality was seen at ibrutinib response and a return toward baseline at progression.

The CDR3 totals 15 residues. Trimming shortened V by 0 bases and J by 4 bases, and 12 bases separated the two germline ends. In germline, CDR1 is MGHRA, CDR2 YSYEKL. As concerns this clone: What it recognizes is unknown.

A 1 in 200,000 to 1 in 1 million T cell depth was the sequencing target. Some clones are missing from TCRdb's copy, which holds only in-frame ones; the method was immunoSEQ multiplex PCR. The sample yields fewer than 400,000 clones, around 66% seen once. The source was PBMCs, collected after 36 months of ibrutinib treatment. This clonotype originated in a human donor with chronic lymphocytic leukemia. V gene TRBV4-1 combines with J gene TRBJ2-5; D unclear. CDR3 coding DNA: TGCGCCAGCAGCCAAGACAGGTCGTTCGTAGAGACCCAGTACTTC. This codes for CASSQDRSFVETQYF.